A selection of T cell receptor beta chains follows, all from one sample in a study of tumor-infiltrating lymphocytes in primary liver carcinoma. TCRdb used MiXCR to reprocess the multiplex PCR reads, holding one entry per CDR3 protein. The sample includes some 320,000 distinct CDR3 sequences, roughly 60% seen only once; the top ten take about 9.4%. Sample: peripheral blood. These receptors all stem from a man between 40 and 49 years old with primary liver carcinoma and hepatitis B virus infection. The CDR3 runs from the conserved cysteine through the conserved F or W. Some rows mark clone size as missing; the rest say once, few, many or name a class of expanded clone.

j_call v_call clone_size cdr3_aa
TRBJ2-7 TRBV12-3/TRBV12-4 NA CPSSLQREQYF
TRBJ2-7 TRBV29-1 NA CSAARGRARELYF
TRBJ2-5 TRBV28 few CASSPPWLQETQYF
TRBJ1-3 TRBV7-9 NA CASSLEGVHSGNTIYF
TRBJ2-3 TRBV7-9 few CASSEQGAITDTQYF
TRBJ2-7 TRBV14 NA CASSQAGTDIYEQYF
TRBJ2-1 TRBV7-9 NA CASSFGTSGFYNEQLF
TRBJ1-1 TRBV30 few CALETLNTEAFF
TRBJ2-2 TRBV29-1 NA CSVERGGTREPFF
TRBJ2-1 TRBV5-1 NA CASSRDGLAGYNEQFF
TRBJ2-1 TRBV9 NA CASTVASLNNEQFF
TRBJ2-1 TRBV19 NA CAIMPSGSRNEQFF
TRBJ2-1 TRBV7-3 NA CASSLGAGGPGEQFF
TRBJ1-1 TRBV4-1 once CGSSQYRDGVAFF
TRBJ2-1 TRBV14 once CASSKNHRGEQFF
TRBJ2-6 TRBV5-6 NA CASSGRISSGANVLTF